A selection of T cell receptor beta chains follows, all from one sample in a study of cytomegalovirus exposure and HLA in healthy donors. TCRdb keeps only in-frame clones here, not all; method: immunoSEQ multiplex PCR. The repertoire includes approximately 140,000 clones, approximately 80% of them detected once, and 5.5% to 7% sits in the top ten. Sequencing was done on a sample of PBMCs. Every receptor here comes from a woman aged 40 to 50 in good health and CMV-seropositive. The CDR3 runs from the conserved cysteine through the conserved F or W. A D gene is named only where the DNA matches it firmly. Size is omitted from some rows. Given values are once, few, many or a class for expanded clones.

clone size	J gene	V gene	D gene	CDR3 protein	CDR3 DNA
few	TRBJ2-7	TRBV5-1	TRBD1	CASSPQGATYEQYF	TGCGCCAGCAGCCCGCAGGGGGCCACCTACGAGCAGTACTTC
-	TRBJ2-7	TRBV2	TRBD1	CASTKTGDEQYF	TGTGCCAGCACCAAGACAGGGGACGAGCAGTACTTC
few	TRBJ2-3	TRBV7-9	TRBD1	CASSQTSTGFGTDTQYF	TGTGCCAGCAGCCAGACCTCGACAGGGTTTGGTACAGATACGCAGTATTTT
-	TRBJ1-4	TRBV15	TRBD1	CATSRDQIQGTNEKLFF	TGTGCCACCAGCAGAGATCAGATACAGGGGACTAATGAAAAACTGTTTTTT
-	TRBJ1-2	TRBV19	TRBD1	CASSIQGAQGGYTF	TGTGCCAGTAGTATTCAGGGGGCGCAAGGTGGCTACACCTTC
-	TRBJ1-5	TRBV6-5	-	CASSSLGGGQPQHF	TGTGCCAGCAGTTCCCTGGGTGGCGGTCAGCCCCAGCATTTT
-	TRBJ2-2	TRBV28	TRBD2	CASSSIWTSGRTGELFF	TGTGCCAGCAGCTCCATTTGGACTAGCGGGAGGACCGGGGAGCTGTTTTTT
-	TRBJ1-4	TRBV9	-	CASSVGDSANEKLFF	TGTGCCAGCAGCGTAGGCGACAGCGCTAATGAAAAACTGTTTTTT
-	TRBJ2-3	TRBV11-3	-	CASSLPPVSTDTQYF	TGTGCCAGCAGCTTACCCCCGGTAAGCACAGATACGCAGTATTTT
once	TRBJ2-5	TRBV10-3	-	CAISDQGEETQYF	TGTGCCATCAGTGATCAGGGTGAAGAGACCCAGTACTTC
-	TRBJ1-2	TRBV2	TRBD1	CASSSLGGQGERYGYTF	TGTGCCAGCAGTTCCTTAGGGGGACAGGGGGAAAGATATGGCTACACCTTC
-	TRBJ2-7	TRBV28	TRBD2	CASLLAGGGEQYF	TGTGCCAGTCTTCTAGCGGGAGGGGGAGAGCAGTACTTC
-	TRBJ2-3	TRBV5-1	TRBD2	CASHPSGSGTDTQYF	TGCGCCAGCCATCCTAGCGGGAGTGGGACAGATACGCAGTATTTT
-	TRBJ2-7	TRBV15	TRBD1	CATKTGDGSSYEQYF	TGTGCCACCAAAACAGGGGACGGGTCGTCCTACGAGCAGTACTTC
-	TRBJ1-2	TRBV28	-	CASSAGFGGYTF	TGTGCCAGCAGTGCCGGGTTTGGTGGCTACACCTTC
-	TRBJ1-2	TRBV7-9	-	CSSTDAWGGRINYGYTF	TGTTCCAGCACCGACGCGTGGGGGGGCAGGATTAACTATGGCTACACCTTC
-	TRBJ2-2	TRBV9	-	CASSVLGTNTGELFF	TGTGCCAGCAGCGTACTAGGAACGAACACCGGGGAGCTGTTTTTT
-	TRBJ2-1	TRBV7-9	-	CASSSLAESSYNEQFF	TGTGCCAGCAGCTCCTTAGCGGAAAGCTCCTACAATGAGCAGTTCTTC
-	TRBJ2-3	TRBV7-2	TRBD1	CASSLGDRGPDTQYF	TGTGCCAGCAGCTTGGGGGACAGGGGCCCAGATACGCAGTATTTT
-	TRBJ1-2	TRBV7-2	-	CASTGGGYGYTF	TGTGCCAGCACCGGGGGAGGCTATGGCTACACCTTC
-	TRBJ2-6	TRBV27	-	CASGGRANVLTF	TGTGCCAGCGGAGGCCGGGCCAACGTCCTGACTTTC
-	TRBJ1-2	TRBV19	TRBD1	CASRLGQGGYGYTF	TGTGCCAGTAGGCTGGGACAGGGGGGCTATGGCTACACCTTC
-	TRBJ2-3	TRBV5-1	-	CASSSRVGSTDTQYF	TGCGCCAGCAGCTCCAGGGTGGGTAGCACAGATACGCAGTATTTT
-	TRBJ2-7	TRBV5-1	TRBD2	CASRNPGLAGDSYEQYF	TGCGCCAGCAGGAACCCCGGACTAGCGGGGGACTCCTACGAGCAGTACTTC
-	TRBJ2-7	TRBV11-2	TRBD2	CASSLEAGRVYEQYF	TGTGCCAGCAGCTTAGAGGCGGGGAGGGTCTACGAGCAGTACTTC
once	TRBJ2-1	TRBV6-4	TRBD2	CASSDGGRLIAEQFF	TGTGCCAGCAGTGATGGCGGGAGGCTGATCGCCGAGCAGTTCTTC
-	TRBJ2-5	TRBV11-2	-	CASSTESAQTQYF	TGTGCCAGCAGCACCGAATCTGCGCAGACCCAGTACTTC